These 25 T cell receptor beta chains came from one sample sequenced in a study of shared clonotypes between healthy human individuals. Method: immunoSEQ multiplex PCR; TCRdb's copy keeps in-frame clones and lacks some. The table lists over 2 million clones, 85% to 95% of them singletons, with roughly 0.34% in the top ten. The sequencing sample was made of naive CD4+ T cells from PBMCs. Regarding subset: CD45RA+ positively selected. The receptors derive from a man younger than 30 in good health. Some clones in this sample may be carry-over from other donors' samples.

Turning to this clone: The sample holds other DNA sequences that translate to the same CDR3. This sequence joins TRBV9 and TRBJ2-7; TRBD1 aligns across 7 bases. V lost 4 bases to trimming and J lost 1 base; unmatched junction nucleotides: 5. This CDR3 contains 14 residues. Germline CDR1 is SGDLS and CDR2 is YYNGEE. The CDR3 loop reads CASSPGTASYEQYF. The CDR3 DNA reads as TGTGCCAGCAGCCCCGGGACAGCTTCCTACGAGCAGTACTTC.

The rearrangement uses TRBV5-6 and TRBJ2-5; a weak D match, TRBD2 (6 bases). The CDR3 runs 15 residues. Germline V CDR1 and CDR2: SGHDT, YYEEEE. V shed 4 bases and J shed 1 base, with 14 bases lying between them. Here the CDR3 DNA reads TGTGCCAGCAGCGGCCTCCGGCGGGGCCAAGAGACCCAGTACTTC. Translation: CASSGLRRGQETQYF.

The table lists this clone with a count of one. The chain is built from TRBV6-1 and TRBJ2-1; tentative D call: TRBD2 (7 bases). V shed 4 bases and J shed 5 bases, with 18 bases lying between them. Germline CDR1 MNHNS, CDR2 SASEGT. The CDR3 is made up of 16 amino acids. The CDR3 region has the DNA TGTGCCAGCAGTGGAAGGCTCGGGGGGCAAAACAATGAGCAGTTCTTC. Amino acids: CASSGRLGGQNNEQFF.

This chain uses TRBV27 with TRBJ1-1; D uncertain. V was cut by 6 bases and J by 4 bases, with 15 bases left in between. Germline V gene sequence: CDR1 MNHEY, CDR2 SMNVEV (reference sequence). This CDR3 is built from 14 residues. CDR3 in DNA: TGTGCCAGCAGACCAGGCGGGTTTTCCACTGAAGCTTTCTTT. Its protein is CASRPGGFSTEAFF.

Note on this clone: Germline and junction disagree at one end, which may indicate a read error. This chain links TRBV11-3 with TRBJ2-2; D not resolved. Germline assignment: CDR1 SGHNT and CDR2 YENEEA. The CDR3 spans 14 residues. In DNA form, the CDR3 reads TGTGCCAGCCGCTTAAACTCGAACACCGGGGAGCTGTTTTTT. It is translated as CASRLNSNTGELFF.

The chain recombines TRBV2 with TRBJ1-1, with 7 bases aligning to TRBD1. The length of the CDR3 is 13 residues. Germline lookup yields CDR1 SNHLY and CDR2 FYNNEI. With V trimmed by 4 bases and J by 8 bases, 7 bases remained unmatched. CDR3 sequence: CASSVRQGVEAFF. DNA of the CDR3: TGTGCCAGCAGTGTTCGACAGGGCGTCGAAGCTTTCTTT.

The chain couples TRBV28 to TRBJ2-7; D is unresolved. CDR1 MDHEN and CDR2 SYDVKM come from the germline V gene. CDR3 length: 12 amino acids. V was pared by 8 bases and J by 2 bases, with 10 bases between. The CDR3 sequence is CASQQVPYEQYF. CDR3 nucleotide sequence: TGTGCCAGCCAGCAGGTCCCCTACGAGCAGTACTTC.

CDR3 coding DNA: TGTGCCAGCAGCGGAGGACAGGGTCGGGGGCAGCCCCAGCATTTT. Translated: CASSGGQGRGQPQHF. The V call is TRBV7-8, the J call TRBJ1-5; TRBD1 agrees at 8 bases. V gave up 5 bases and J gave up 7 bases; unmatched junction bases: 10. Germline values: CDR1 SGHVS, CDR2 FQNEAQ. The CDR3 loop spans 15 amino acids.

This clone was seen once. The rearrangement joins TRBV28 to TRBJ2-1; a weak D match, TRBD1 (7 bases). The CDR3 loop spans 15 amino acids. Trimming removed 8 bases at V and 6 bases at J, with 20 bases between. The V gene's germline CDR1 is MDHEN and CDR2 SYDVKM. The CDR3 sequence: CASGSVPRGANEQFF. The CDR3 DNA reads TGTGCCAGCGGATCGGTCCCCAGGGGGGCCAATGAGCAGTTCTTC.

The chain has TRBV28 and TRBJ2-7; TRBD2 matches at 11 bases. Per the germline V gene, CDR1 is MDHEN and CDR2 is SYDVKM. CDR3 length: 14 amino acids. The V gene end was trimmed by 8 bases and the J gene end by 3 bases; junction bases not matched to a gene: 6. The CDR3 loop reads CASCTSGRNYEQYF. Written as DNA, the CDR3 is TGTGCCAGCTGCACTAGCGGGAGAAACTACGAGCAGTACTTC.

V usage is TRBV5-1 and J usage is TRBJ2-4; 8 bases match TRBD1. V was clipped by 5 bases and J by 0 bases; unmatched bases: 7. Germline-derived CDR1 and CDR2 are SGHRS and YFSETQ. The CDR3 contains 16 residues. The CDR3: CASSRTGTLAKNIQYF. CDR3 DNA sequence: TGCGCCAGCAGTCGGACAGGGACTTTAGCCAAAAACATTCAGTACTTC.

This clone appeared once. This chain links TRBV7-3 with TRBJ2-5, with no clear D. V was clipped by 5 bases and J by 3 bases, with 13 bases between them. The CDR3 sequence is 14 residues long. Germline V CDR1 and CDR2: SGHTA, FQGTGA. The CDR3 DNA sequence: TGTGCCAGCAGCCTACAGTCCGGAGAAGAGACCCAGTACTTC. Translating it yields CASSLQSGEETQYF. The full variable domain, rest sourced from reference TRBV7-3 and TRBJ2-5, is GAGVSQTPSNKVTEKGKYVELRCDPISGHTALYWYRQSLGQGPEFLIYFQGTGAADDSGLPNDRFFAVRPEGSVSTLKIQRTERGDSAVYLCASSLQSGEETQYFGPGTRLLVL.

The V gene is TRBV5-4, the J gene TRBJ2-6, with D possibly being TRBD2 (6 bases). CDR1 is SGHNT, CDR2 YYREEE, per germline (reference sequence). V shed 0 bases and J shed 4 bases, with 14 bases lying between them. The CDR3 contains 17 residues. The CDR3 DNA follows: TGTGCCAGCAGCTTGGGGAGGGCCGGGGTAGGGGCCAACGTCCTGACTTTC. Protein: CASSLGRAGVGANVLTF.

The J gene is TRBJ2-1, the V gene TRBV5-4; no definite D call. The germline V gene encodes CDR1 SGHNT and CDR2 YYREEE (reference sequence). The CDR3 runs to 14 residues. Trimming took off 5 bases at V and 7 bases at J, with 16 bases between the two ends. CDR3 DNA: TGTGCCAGCAGGCCCGAAACCCCTCCAAATGAGCAGTTCTTC. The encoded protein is CASRPETPPNEQFF. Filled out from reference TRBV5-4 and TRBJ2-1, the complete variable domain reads ETGVTQSPTHLIKTRGQQVTLRCSSQSGHNTVSWYQQALGQGPQFIFQYYREEENGRGNFPPRFSGLQFPNYSSELNVNALELDDSALYLCASRPETPPNEQFFGPGTRLTVL.

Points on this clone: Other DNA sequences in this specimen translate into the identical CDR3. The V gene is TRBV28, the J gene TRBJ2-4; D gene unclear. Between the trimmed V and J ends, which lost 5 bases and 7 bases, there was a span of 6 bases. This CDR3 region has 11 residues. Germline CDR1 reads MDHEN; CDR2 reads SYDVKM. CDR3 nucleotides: TGTGCCAGCAGTCTGGAGAACATTCAGTACTTC. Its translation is CASSLENIQYF.

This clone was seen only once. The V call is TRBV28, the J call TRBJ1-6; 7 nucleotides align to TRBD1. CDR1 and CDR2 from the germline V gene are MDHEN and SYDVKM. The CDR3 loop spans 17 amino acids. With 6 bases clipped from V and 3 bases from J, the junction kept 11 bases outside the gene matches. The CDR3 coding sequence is TGTGCCAGCAGGGGGCTCTCCGGGACAGACTATAATTCACCCCTCCACTTT. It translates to CASRGLSGTDYNSPLHF.

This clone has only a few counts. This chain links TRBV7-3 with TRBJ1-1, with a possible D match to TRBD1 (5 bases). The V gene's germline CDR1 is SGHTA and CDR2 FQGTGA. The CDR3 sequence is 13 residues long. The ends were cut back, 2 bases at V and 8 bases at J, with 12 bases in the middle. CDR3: CASSLSWQGEAFF. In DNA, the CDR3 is TGTGCCAGCAGCTTATCTTGGCAGGGCGAAGCTTTCTTT.

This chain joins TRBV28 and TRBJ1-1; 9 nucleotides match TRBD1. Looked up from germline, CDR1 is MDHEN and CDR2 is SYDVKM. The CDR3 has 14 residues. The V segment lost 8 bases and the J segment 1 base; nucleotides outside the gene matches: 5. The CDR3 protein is CASVKGQGNTEAFF. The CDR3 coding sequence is TGTGCCAGCGTTAAGGGACAGGGGAACACTGAAGCTTTCTTT.

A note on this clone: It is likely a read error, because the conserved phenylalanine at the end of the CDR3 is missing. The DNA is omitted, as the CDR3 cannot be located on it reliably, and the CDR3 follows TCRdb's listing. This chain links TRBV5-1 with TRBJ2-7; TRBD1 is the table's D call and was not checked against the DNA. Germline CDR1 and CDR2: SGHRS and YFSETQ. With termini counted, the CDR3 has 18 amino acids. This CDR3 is CASSLEVSLPGQVPPYLI.

CDR3 DNA sequence: TGCGCCAGCAGCTCTAGCGGGAGGGCAGATACGCAGTATTTT. This encodes CASSSSGRADTQYF. The rearrangement links TRBV5-1 to TRBJ2-3; 12 bases match TRBD2. The CDR3 has 14 residues. V trimming: 3 bases; J trimming: 4 bases; junction bases outside the gene matches: 0. Germline loops: CDR1 SGHRS, CDR2 YFSETQ.

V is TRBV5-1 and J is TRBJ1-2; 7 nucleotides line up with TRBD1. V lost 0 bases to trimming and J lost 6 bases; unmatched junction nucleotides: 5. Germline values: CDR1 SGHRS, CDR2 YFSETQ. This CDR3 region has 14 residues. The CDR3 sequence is CASSLVLQGNGYTF. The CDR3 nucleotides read TGCGCCAGCAGCTTGGTTCTACAGGGGAATGGCTACACCTTC.

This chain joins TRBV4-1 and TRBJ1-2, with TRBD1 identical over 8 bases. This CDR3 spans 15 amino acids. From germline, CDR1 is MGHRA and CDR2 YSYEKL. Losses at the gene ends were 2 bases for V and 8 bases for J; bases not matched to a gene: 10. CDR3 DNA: TGCGCCAGCAGCCAACAGCAGGGGGCGACTCGGGGCTACACCTTC. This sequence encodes CASSQQQGATRGYTF.

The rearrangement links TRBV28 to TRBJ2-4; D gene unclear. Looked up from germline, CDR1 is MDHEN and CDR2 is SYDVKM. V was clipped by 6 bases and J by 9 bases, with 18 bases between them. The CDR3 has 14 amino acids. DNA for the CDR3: TGTGCCAGCAGCCTCGAGGTCTCGAAGGGCATTCAGTACTTC. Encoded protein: CASSLEVSKGIQYF.

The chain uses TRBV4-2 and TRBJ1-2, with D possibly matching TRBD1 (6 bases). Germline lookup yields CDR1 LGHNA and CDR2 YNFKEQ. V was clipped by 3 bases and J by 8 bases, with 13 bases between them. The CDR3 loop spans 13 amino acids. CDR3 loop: CASSQGARLGYTF. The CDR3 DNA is TGTGCCAGCAGCCAGGGGGCACGGCTAGGCTACACCTTC.

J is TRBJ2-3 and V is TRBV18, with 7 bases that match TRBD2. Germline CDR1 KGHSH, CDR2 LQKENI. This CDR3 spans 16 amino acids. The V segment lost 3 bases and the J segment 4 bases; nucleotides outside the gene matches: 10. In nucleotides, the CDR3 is TGTGCCAGCTCACCGAACCTTAGCGGGCTAGCAGATACGCAGTATTTT. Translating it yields CASSPNLSGLADTQYF.